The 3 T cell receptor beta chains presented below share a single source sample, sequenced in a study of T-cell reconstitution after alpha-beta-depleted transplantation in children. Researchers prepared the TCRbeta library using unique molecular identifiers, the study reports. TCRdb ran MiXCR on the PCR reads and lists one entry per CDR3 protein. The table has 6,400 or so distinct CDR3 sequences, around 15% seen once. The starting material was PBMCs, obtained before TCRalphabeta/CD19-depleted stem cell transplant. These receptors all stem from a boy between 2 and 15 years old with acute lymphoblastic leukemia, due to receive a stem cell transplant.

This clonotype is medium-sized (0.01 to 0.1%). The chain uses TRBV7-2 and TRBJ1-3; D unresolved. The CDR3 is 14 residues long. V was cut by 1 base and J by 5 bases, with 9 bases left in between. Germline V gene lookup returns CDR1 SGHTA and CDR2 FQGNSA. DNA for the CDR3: TGTGCCAGCAGCTTAGGGCCCGGACGAAACACCATATATTTT. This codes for CASSLGPGRNTIYF.

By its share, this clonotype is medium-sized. CDR3 sequence (DNA): TGTGCCAGCAGGGGCAGGGACAATGCAGATACGCAGTATTTT. This codes for CASRGRDNADTQYF. The chain employs TRBV9 and TRBJ2-3, with D perhaps TRBD1 (6 bases). Trimming took 5 bases from V and 4 from J, leaving 14 bases between them. Germline values: CDR1 SGDLS, CDR2 YYNGEE. The CDR3 runs 14 residues.

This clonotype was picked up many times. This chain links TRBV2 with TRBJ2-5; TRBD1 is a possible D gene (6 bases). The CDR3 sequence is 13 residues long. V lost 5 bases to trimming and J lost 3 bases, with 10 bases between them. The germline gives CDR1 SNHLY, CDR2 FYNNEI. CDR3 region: CASSFQGKETQYF. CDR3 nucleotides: TGTGCCAGCAGTTTTCAGGGGAAAGAGACCCAGTACTTC.